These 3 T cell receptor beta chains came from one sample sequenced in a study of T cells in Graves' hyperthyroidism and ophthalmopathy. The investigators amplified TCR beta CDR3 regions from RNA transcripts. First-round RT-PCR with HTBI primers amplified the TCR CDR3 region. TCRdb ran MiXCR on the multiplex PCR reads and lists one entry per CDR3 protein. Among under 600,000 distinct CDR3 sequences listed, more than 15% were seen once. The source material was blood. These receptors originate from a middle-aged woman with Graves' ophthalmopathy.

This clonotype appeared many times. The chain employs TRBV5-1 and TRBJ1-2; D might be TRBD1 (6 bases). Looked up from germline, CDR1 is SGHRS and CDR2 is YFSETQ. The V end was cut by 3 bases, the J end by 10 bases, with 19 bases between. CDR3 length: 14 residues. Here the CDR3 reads CASSSFYRQADYTF. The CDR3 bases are TGCGCCAGCAGCTCCTTCTATCGACAGGCCGACTACACCTTC.

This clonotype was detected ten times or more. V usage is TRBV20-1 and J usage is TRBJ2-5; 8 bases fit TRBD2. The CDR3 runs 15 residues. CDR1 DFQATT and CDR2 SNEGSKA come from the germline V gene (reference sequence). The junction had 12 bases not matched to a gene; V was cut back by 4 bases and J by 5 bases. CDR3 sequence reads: CSAKLVGGAAETQYF. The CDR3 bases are TGCAGTGCTAAGCTAGTCGGGGGGGCCGCGGAGACCCAGTACTTC.

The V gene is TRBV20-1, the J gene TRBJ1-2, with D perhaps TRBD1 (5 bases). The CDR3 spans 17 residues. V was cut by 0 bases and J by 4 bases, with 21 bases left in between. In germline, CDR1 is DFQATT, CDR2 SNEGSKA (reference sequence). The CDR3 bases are TGCAGTGCTAGAGACCCCGGGAAGTCGGGGGAGGCCTATGGCTACACCTTC. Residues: CSARDPGKSGEAYGYTF.